This T cell receptor (beta chain) was sequenced during a study of CD8 T cells in Susac syndrome (dated by TCRdb to between 2018 and 2021). With respect to the entire study: Repertoire sequencing was used to test whether CD8+ T cell activation and differentiation in Susac syndrome was antigen driven.

On the study overall, not on this receptor specifically: The TCR sequencing and HLA analysis was acknowledged to have included a relatively small number of individuals.

Concerning this clonotype itself: Its antigen is unknown. No base qualities exist here, and no much larger clone lies one base off it.

High-throughput TCR beta sequencing profiled peripheral blood CD8+ and CD4+ T cells from healthy donors, Susac syndrome patients and multiple sclerosis patients. The multiple sclerosis controls were treatment-naive patients whose relapsing-remitting disease, either stable or active, fulfilled the revised McDonald criteria. Bulk CD8+ and CD4+ T cells were purified by magnetic negative isolation, while CD8+ TEMRA cells were enriched using FACS. Blood was collected in EDTA tubes and processed within 24 hours, with PBMCs isolated through density gradient centrifugation. PBMCs intended for TCR sequencing were cryopreserved in liquid nitrogen and were subsequently thawed in a 37 degrees C water bath. The sorted or isolated CD4+, CD8+ and CD8+ TEMRA cells reached a purity of at least 90%. RNA was extracted with the RNeasy kit and roughly 0.5 to 1 ug was reverse transcribed using random hexamers. TCR beta CDR3 regions were amplified with the immunoSEQ multiplex PCR assay covering 54 Vbeta and 13 Jbeta segments. PCR amplification bias was corrected by using a synthetic template baseline for primer optimization and computational correction. The study's own analysis went as follows. Reads were annotated to V, D and J genes per IMGT and analyzed with immunoSEQ Analyzer, keeping only productive sequences. Clonality was computed as one minus Shannon entropy normalized by log2 of the number of productive unique sequences. For each patient and control, public and private clones were evaluated within the 100 most prevalent clones. A clone was defined as Susac-specific if it was absent from the healthy and MS cohorts, from more than 850 published viral clones and from other ImmuneACCESS disease sequences. Clones were called with MiXCR by TCRdb after fastp trimmed the public reads at Q25, and only in-frame beta chains were retained. Every distinct CDR3 protein forms one entry, paired with its most common genes and DNA. The V and J calls here are based on TCRdb, not the publication. Counted in this sample were 230,000 or so distinct CDR3 sequences; 95% of them appeared once. The ten largest make up roughly 0.09% of the sample.

Via the germline V gene, CDR1 is ENHRY and CDR2 SYGVKD. V has 10 bases trimmed and J has 4 bases trimmed; junction bases matching no gene number 9. Including the terminal cysteine and phenylalanine, the CDR3 comprises 13 residues. Of the read, only the CDR3 DNA is kept; its 39 bases are in frame from base 1. The rearranged segments are TRBV10-3 and TRBJ1-2; TRBD1 aligns with 7 central bases. What was sequenced was CD4+ T cells from PBMCs. This sequence originates from a human donor with multiple sclerosis. The CDR3 is CATGTEPSYGYTF. In nucleotides, the sequence is TGTGCCACTGGGACAGAACCCTCCTATGGCTACACCTTC.